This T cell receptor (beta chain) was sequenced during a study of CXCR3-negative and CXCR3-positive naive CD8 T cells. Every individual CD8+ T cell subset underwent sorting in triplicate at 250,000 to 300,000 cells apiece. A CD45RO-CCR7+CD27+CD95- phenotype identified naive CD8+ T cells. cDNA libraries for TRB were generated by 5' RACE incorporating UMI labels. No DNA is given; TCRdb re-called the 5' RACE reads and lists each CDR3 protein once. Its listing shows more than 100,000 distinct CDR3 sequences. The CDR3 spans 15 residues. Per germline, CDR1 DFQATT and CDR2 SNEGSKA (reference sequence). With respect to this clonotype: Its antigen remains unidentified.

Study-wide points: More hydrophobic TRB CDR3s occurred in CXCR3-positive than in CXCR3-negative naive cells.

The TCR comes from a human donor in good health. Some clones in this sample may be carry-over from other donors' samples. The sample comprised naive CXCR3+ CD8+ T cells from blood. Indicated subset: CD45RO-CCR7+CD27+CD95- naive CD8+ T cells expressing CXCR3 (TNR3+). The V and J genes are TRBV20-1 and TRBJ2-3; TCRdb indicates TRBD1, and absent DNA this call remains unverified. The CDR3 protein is CSAPQGETGPDTQYF.